This T cell receptor beta chain appears in the sequencing data of a study of Ad26.COV2.S vaccination and SARS-CoV-2 variants. Across the whole study: The trial was COV1001 and the donor's arm was Ad26.COV2.S. Each vaccinee took Ad26.COV2.S intramuscularly, once or twice 56 days apart. Findings of the study overall: Analytic work on TCR breadth and depth might have understated the full extent of total T cell responses.

Germline loops: CDR1 KGHDR, CDR2 SFDVKD. J gave up 8 bases and V 0 bases, and 2 bases lay outside the gene matches. The CDR3 sequence is 13 residues long. With respect to this clone: What it recognizes is unknown.

Method: immunoSEQ multiplex PCR; TCRdb's copy keeps in-frame clones and lacks some. Of 300,000 to 350,000 clones detected, approximately 86% appear once; the ten largest clones hold 2.1%. Described treatment: around 19 received Ad26.COV2.S at low or high dose, single or two shots; several received placebo; per-sample allocation not given. The samples were gathered on day 63 after the first injection of vaccine or placebo. This vaccine is an Ad26 vector that expresses the Wuhan-strain SARS-CoV-2 spike. The material was peripheral blood, obtained in a trial of Ad26.COV2.S vaccine versus placebo. The receptor's source is a person between 18 and 59 years old who received the Ad26.COV2.S COVID-19 vaccine or a placebo. The chain has TRBV24-1 and TRBJ1-1; 7 positions agree with TRBD1. The CDR3 region is CATSDLWDREAFF. The CDR3 DNA sequence: TGTGCCACCAGTGATTTGTGGGACAGAGAAGCTTTCTTT.